The 20 T cell receptor beta chains below were found in one sample sequenced in a study of T cells after yellow fever vaccination. TCRdb recomputed calls from the 5' RACE reads with MiXCR, one row per CDR3 protein. The sample records 400,000 or so distinct CDR3 sequences, 11% being singletons. Sequenced material: PBMCs, taken on the day of the first yellow fever vaccination. All receptors derive from a man between 18 and 35 years old who received the YFV17D yellow fever vaccine.

The rearrangement uses TRBV7-8 and TRBJ1-1; D is unresolved. CDR3 length: 15 amino acids. In germline, CDR1 is SGHVS, CDR2 FQNEAQ. Trimming stripped 0 bases from V and 1 base from J, with 9 bases between. CDR3 in DNA: TGTGCCAGCAGCTTAGCGCGGACGGCGAACACTGAAGCTTTCTTT. Amino acid sequence: CASSLARTANTEAFF.

DNA of the CDR3: TGTGCCAGCAGCATAGGACTAGCGGTCCAAGAGACCCAGTACTTC. It specifies CASSIGLAVQETQYF. The rearrangement links TRBV7-9 to TRBJ2-5, with 10 positions matching TRBD2. CDR1 SEHNR and CDR2 FQNEAQ come from the germline V gene (reference sequence). The CDR3 spans 15 residues. V trimming: 5 bases; J trimming: 1 base; junction bases outside the gene matches: 4.

On this clonotype itself: Its ends do not fully match the called genes, so a read error is possible. The chain recombines TRBV12-3 or TRBV12-4 with TRBJ1-1, with 7 positions matching TRBD1. This CDR3 has 14 residues. This CDR3 reads CASSTDIPGQRPYF. DNA of the CDR3: TGTGCCAGCAGTACTGATATACCGGGACAGAGGCCTTACTTT.

This clonotype was seen a few times. This chain connects TRBV29-1 to TRBJ2-7, with 10 bases lining up with TRBD1. CDR1 and CDR2 from the germline V gene are SQVTM and ANQGSEA. The CDR3 covers 13 residues. J lost 3 bases, V lost 4 bases, and 3 bases had no gene match. Here the CDR3 DNA reads TGCAGCGTTGGGACAGGGGGTCTCTACGAGCAGTACTTC. It yields the protein CSVGTGGLYEQYF.

This clonotype was counted only a few times. The rearrangement uses TRBV6-5 and TRBJ1-2, with 8 positions matching TRBD1. This CDR3 has 12 residues. Trimming cost V 10 bases and J 2 bases; bases outside gene matches: 3. The V gene's germline CDR1 is MNHEY and CDR2 SVGAGI. In DNA form, the CDR3 reads TGTGCCATCAGGGGGCAGAACTATGGCTACACCTTC. Translation: CAIRGQNYGYTF.

This clonotype occurred a few times. The chain links TRBV25-1 to TRBJ2-5; 11 bases line up with TRBD2. The CDR3 runs to 16 residues. Germline loops: CDR1 MGHDK, CDR2 SYGVNS. The J segment lost 4 bases and the V segment lost 10 bases, leaving 14 bases of the junction unmatched. The CDR3 reads CATGTSGPRKVETQYF. The CDR3 region has the DNA TGTGCCACCGGGACTAGCGGCCCGAGAAAGGTAGAGACCCAGTACTTC.

This clonotype was seen many times. The rearrangement links TRBV29-1 to TRBJ2-7; D is unclear. Trimming stripped 4 bases from V and 2 bases from J, with 12 bases between. Looked up from germline, CDR1 is SQVTM and CDR2 is ANQGSEA. The CDR3 totals 13 residues. CDR3 amino acids: CSVVSGFAYEQYF. The CDR3, as DNA: TGCAGCGTTGTCTCTGGGTTTGCCTACGAGCAGTACTTC.

This rearrangement joins TRBV12-3 or TRBV12-4 to TRBJ2-6; the match to TRBD1 covers 7 bases. Trimming at V came to 6 bases and at J to 4 bases, leaving 3 bases not matched to a gene. CDR3 length: 14 amino acids. The CDR3 sequence is CASRGTDGANVLTF. CDR3 in DNA: TGTGCCAGCAGGGGGACAGACGGGGCCAACGTCCTGACTTTC.

This clonotype came up a few times. The chain recombines TRBV6-2 or TRBV6-3 with TRBJ2-2; the D gene is possibly TRBD1 (5 bases). V dropped 0 bases and J dropped 4 bases, with 12 bases sitting between them. Per germline, CDR1 MNHEY and CDR2 SVGEGT. The length of the CDR3 is 16 residues. In DNA, the CDR3 is TGTGCCAGCAGTTACTCTGGCAGGGATCCCACCGGGGAGCTGTTTTTT. Protein: CASSYSGRDPTGELFF.

This clonotype has a handful of counts. The chain combines TRBV28 with TRBJ2-5; D possibly corresponds to TRBD1 (6 bases). Germline V gives CDR1 MDHEN, CDR2 SYDVKM. The CDR3 sequence is 16 residues long. V shed 3 bases and J shed 2 bases, with 16 bases lying between them. CDR3 region: CASSFGSGAPQETQYF. The CDR3 DNA follows: TGTGCCAGCAGTTTCGGGTCAGGGGCCCCACAAGAGACCCAGTACTTC.

The chain joins TRBV29-1 to TRBJ2-1; D is possibly TRBD2 (6 bases). The CDR3 spans 15 residues. Looked up from germline, CDR1 is SQVTM and CDR2 is ANQGSEA. Deletions cut 3 bases from V and 1 base from J, with 13 bases between. In DNA form, the CDR3 reads TGCAGCGTTGATGCTACCGGGGGATCCTACAATGAGCAGTTCTTC. Amino acids: CSVDATGGSYNEQFF.

This clonotype was recorded a few times. This rearrangement joins TRBV23-1 to TRBJ2-1; 12 bases are a match to TRBD2. TRBV23-1 is identified as an open reading frame with a role that is uncertain. CDR3 length: 17 residues. Losses at the gene ends were 6 bases for V and 7 bases for J; bases not matched to a gene: 13. The CDR3 nucleotides are TGCGCCAGCAGCCGGACTAGCGGGGCAACCTACTCGAATGAGCAGTTCTTC. This codes for CASSRTSGATYSNEQFF.

The table lists this clonotype with a few counts. V usage is TRBV18 and J usage is TRBJ2-2; the D gene is possibly TRBD1 (6 bases). Germline lookup yields CDR1 KGHSH and CDR2 LQKENI. V was cut by 5 bases and J by 1 base, with 11 bases left in between. CDR3 length: 15 residues. The CDR3 loop reads CASSIGRGNTGELFF. CDR3 DNA: TGTGCCAGCTCAATCGGCAGGGGGAACACCGGGGAGCTGTTTTTT. Full variable domain (missing parts from reference TRBV18 and TRBJ2-2): NAGVMQNPRHLVRRRGQEARLRCSPMKGHSHVYWYRQLPEEGLKFMVYLQKENIIDESGMPKERFSAEFPKEGPSILRIQQVVRGDSAAYFCASSIGRGNTGELFFGEGSRLTVL.

A few counts support this clonotype. The chain carries TRBV20-1 and TRBJ2-7, with D hard to call. Looked up from germline, CDR1 is DFQATT and CDR2 is SNEGSKA (reference sequence). The CDR3 length is 13 residues. Deletions cut 0 bases from V and 6 bases from J, with 12 bases between. The CDR3 DNA sequence: TGCAGTGCTAGAGATCGGTTGTTCGGCGAGCAGTACTTC. Translated: CSARDRLFGEQYF.

V and J are TRBV6-1 and TRBJ2-1; D remains ambiguous. CDR1 and CDR2 from the germline V gene are MNHNS and SASEGT. The CDR3 is 17 amino acids. The V end was cut by 8 bases, the J end by 0 bases, with 20 bases between. The CDR3 spells CASGSDGRYSSYNEQFF. The CDR3, as DNA: TGTGCCAGCGGATCGGATGGACGTTATAGCTCCTACAATGAGCAGTTCTTC.

This clonotype was observed a few times. This chain joins TRBV27 and TRBJ2-7, with D unclear. The V gene's germline CDR1 is MNHEY and CDR2 SMNVEV (reference sequence). The CDR3 has 13 residues. The V end was cut by 2 bases, the J end by 3 bases, with 8 bases between. As DNA, the CDR3 is TGTGCCAGCAGTTTACGCTCCGGCTACGAGCAGTACTTC. It encodes CASSLRSGYEQYF.

This clonotype was counted between two and nine times. The genes are TRBV10-3 and TRBJ2-7; maybe TRBD1 (5 bases). The CDR3 covers 16 residues. Germline loops: CDR1 ENHRY, CDR2 SYGVKD. Trimming stripped 3 bases from V and 4 bases from J, with 19 bases between. As DNA, the CDR3 is TGTGCCATCAGTGACACCGTAGGGGTGGTCGCTTACGAGCAGTACTTC. Its protein is CAISDTVGVVAYEQYF.

This clonotype occurred many times. The chain uses TRBV6-5 and TRBJ1-1; D remains unclear. There are 13 residues in the CDR3. The germline gives CDR1 MNHEY, CDR2 SVGAGI. The ends were cut back, 0 bases at V and 1 base at J, with 3 bases in the middle. DNA for the CDR3: TGTGCCAGCAGTTACTCGAGGAACACTGAAGCTTTCTTT. Encoded protein: CASSYSRNTEAFF.

This clonotype has at least ten counts. This chain connects TRBV4-2 to TRBJ2-1; D is perhaps TRBD1 (5 bases). This CDR3 has 13 residues. CDR1 and CDR2 from the germline V gene are LGHNA and YNFKEQ. V was clipped by 5 bases and J by 6 bases, with 11 bases between them. CDR3 in amino acids: CASSRGLGNEQFF. The CDR3 region has the DNA TGTGCCAGCAGCAGGGGTTTAGGCAATGAGCAGTTCTTC.

V is TRBV20-1 and J is TRBJ2-4, with TRBD1 identical over 8 bases. V trimming: 4 bases; J trimming: 2 bases; junction bases outside the gene matches: 7. CDR3 length: 15 amino acids. Germline V gene sequence: CDR1 DFQATT, CDR2 SNEGSKA (reference sequence). The CDR3 is CSAKGAGGPKNIQYF. The DNA of the CDR3 is TGCAGTGCTAAAGGTGCAGGGGGCCCCAAAAACATTCAGTACTTC.